The next 6 T cell receptor beta chains were all read from a single sample in a study of lymphopenia after photon versus proton radiotherapy (dated by TCRdb to the late 2010s). The method was the immunoSEQ multiplex PCR assay. TCRdb obtained this table from immuneACCESS and retained in-frame rearrangements with V and J assigned. These tables miss some clones; where compared with another copy, unresolved V genes account for less than half of the shortfall, and the remainder is unexplained. The sample table shows about 70,000 clones, and 85% to 95% are seen once. The top ten constitute about 2.2% of the sample. This material consisted of peripheral blood, taken from a patient treated with photon-based radiotherapy. The receptors stem from a woman aged 40 to 50 with cholangiocarcinoma.

The CDR3 loop is CASSLSGGTEAFF. As DNA, the CDR3 is TGTGCCAGCAGCTTAAGTGGGGGCACTGAAGCTTTCTTT. This sequence joins TRBV7-3 and TRBJ1-1; D is possibly TRBD1 (5 bases). The CDR3 has 13 amino acids. Deletions cut 1 base from V and 4 bases from J, with 7 bases between. CDR1 is SGHTA, CDR2 FQGTGA, per germline. Combining the CDR3 with reference TRBV7-3 and TRBJ1-1 gives the whole variable domain GAGVSQTPSNKVTEKGKYVELRCDPISGHTALYWYRQSLGQGPEFLIYFQGTGAADDSGLPNDRFFAVRPEGSVSTLKIQRTERGDSAVYLCASSLSGGTEAFFGQGTRLTVV.

The J gene is TRBJ2-7, the V gene TRBV28; 13 bases agree with TRBD2. This CDR3 spans 16 amino acids. V lost 6 bases to trimming and J lost 1 base; unmatched junction nucleotides: 6. Germline V lookup: CDR1 MDHEN, CDR2 SYDVKM. CDR3 loop: CASSPTSGGRSYEQYF. CDR3 coding DNA: TGTGCCAGCAGCCCGACTAGCGGGGGGAGGTCCTACGAGCAGTACTTC.

CDR3 DNA: TGCGCCAGCAGCTTGGCGGGACTCCAGAACACCGGGGAGCTGTTTTTT. Residues: CASSLAGLQNTGELFF. The J gene is TRBJ2-2, the V gene TRBV5-1; the D gene is possibly TRBD2 (6 bases). The germline V gene has CDR1 SGHRS and CDR2 YFSETQ. The CDR3 contains 16 residues. V was clipped by 0 bases and J by 1 base, with 10 bases between them.

The CDR3: CASGVRVGSYNEQFF. CDR3 in DNA: TGTGCCAGCGGGGTGCGTGTTGGATCCTACAATGAGCAGTTCTTC. The chain carries TRBV28 and TRBJ2-1; D ambiguous. CDR3 size: 15 residues. Germline CDR1 MDHEN, CDR2 SYDVKM. The V end was cut by 8 bases, the J end by 1 base, with 15 bases between.

The chain links TRBV4-2 to TRBJ2-5; weak D call: TRBD2 (6 bases). The germline gives CDR1 LGHNA, CDR2 YNFKEQ. CDR3 length: 16 amino acids. Trimming took 0 bases from V and 6 from J, leaving 17 bases between them. The CDR3, as DNA: TGTGCCAGCAGCCAAGATCGGGTAGGGGCGGGGAAGACCCAGTACTTC. Translated: CASSQDRVGAGKTQYF.

The chain uses TRBV27 and TRBJ1-5, with D unresolved. CDR3 size: 16 residues. V dropped 1 base and J dropped 4 bases, with 14 bases sitting between them. Looked up from germline, CDR1 is MNHEY and CDR2 is SMNVEV (reference sequence). CDR3 region: CASSLYGPGANQPQHF. CDR3 in DNA: TGTGCCAGCAGTTTATACGGCCCGGGAGCAAATCAGCCCCAGCATTTT.